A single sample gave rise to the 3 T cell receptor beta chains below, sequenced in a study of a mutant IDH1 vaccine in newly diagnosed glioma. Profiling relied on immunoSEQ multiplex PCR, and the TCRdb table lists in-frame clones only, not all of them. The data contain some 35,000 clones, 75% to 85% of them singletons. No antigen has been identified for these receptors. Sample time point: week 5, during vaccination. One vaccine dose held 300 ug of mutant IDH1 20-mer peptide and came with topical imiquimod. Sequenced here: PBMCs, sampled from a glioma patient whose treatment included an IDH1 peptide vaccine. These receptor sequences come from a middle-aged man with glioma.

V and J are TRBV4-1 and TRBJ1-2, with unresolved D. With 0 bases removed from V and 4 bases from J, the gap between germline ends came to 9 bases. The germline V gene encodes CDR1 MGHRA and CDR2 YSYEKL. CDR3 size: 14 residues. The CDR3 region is CASSQDDTTYGYTF. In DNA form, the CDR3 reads TGCGCCAGCAGCCAAGACGACACTACCTATGGCTACACCTTC.

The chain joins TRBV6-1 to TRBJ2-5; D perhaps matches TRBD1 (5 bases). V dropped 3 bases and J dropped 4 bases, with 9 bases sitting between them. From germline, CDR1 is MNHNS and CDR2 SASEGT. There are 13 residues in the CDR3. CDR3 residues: CASSDTGLETQYF. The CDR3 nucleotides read TGTGCCAGCAGTGACACAGGTTTAGAGACCCAGTACTTC.

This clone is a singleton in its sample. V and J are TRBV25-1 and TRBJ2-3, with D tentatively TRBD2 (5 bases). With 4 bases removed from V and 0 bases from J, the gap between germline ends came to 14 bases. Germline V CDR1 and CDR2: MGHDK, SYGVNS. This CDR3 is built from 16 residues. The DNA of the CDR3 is TGTGCCAGCAGTGCCCCAGGACTGTCTAGCACAGATACGCAGTATTTT. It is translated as CASSAPGLSSTDTQYF.